This T cell receptor (beta chain) was observed in a study of CD8+CD57+ T cells in acquired aplastic anemia. Study as a whole: Each DNA sample taken from sorted CD4+ and CD8+ cells came to about 3 ug on average.

Overall study findings and caveats: Overlapping CD8+ CDR3 repertoires of patients and controls contained around 31 shared sequences.

Genomic DNA served as template for TCR beta VDJ and CDR3 profiling. TCRdb processed the reads anew with MiXCR; each CDR3 protein has one entry. The table shows a few hundred thousand distinct CDR3 sequences, with about 50% occurring only once. Patients selected for sequencing had displayed CD8+CD57+ cell expansion by flow cytometry. No therapy had been given to the patients at the time of blood sampling. On this clonotype: Its cognate antigen is unknown.

The CDR3 loop spans 13 amino acids. Germline CDR1 and CDR2: SGHNT and YENEEA. Trimming took off 1 base at V and 8 bases at J, with 8 bases between the two ends. Material for sequencing was sorted CD4+, CD8+, or CD8+CD57+ T cells (not recorded which) from PBMCs. This TCR came from a human donor with aplastic anemia. V usage is TRBV11-3 and J usage is TRBJ1-4; no clear D. Here the CDR3 reads CASSLGSGEKLFF. The CDR3 DNA reads as TGTGCCAGCAGCTTAGGGTCGGGGGAAAAACTGTTTTTT.